The 9 T cell receptor beta chains below come from one sample, sequenced in a study of vaccination and CD4 T cells after COVID-19. An Oncomine TCR Beta short-read assay was used to sequence the DNA from cultured CD4+ T cells. From the PCR reads, TCRdb called clonotypes with MiXCR, one entry per CDR3 protein. The repertoire includes around 10,000 distinct CDR3 sequences, around 61% of them detected once, and 25% to 35% sits in the top ten. Treatment noted: approximately nine-day PBMC culture with coronavirus spike peptide pools or control peptides (ViraFEST assay). Which antigens these TCRs recognize remains unknown. What was sequenced was CD4+ T cells from blood, cultured in vitro. The origin of the receptors is a human donor who had recovered from COVID-19.

This clonotype was detected a few times. The CDR3 DNA reads as TGTGCCAGCAGTCTTGGACTACAGGGGAACACTGAAGCTTTCTTT. Translating it yields CASSLGLQGNTEAFF. This chain links TRBV6-1 with TRBJ1-1, with TRBD1 as a possible D gene (6 bases). This CDR3 has 15 residues. Germline CDR1 is MNHNS and CDR2 is SASEGT. The germline V and J ends were trimmed by 5 bases and 1 base, with 14 bases remaining between them.

V and J are TRBV12-3 or TRBV12-4 and TRBJ2-7, with D possibly TRBD2 on 6 matching bases. V was clipped by 0 bases and J by 3 bases, with 9 bases between them. The CDR3 extends over 14 amino acids. CDR3 loop: CASSLAGGGYEQYF. Here the CDR3 DNA reads TGTGCCAGCAGTTTAGCGGGAGGCGGCTACGAGCAGTACTTC.

The chain has TRBV28 and TRBJ1-6, with 7 bases identical to TRBD1. V was clipped by 7 bases and J by 9 bases; unmatched bases: 6. Germline V gives CDR1 MDHEN, CDR2 SYDVKM. CDR3 length: 13 amino acids. For the CDR3, the DNA is TGTGCCAGCAAGCGACAGGGACCTTCACCCCTCCACTTT. Translation gives CASKRQGPSPLHF.

This clonotype was detected only a few times. The chain employs TRBV27 and TRBJ1-5; D is unclear. Trimming took off 7 bases at V and 10 bases at J, with 8 bases between the two ends. The CDR3 is made up of 10 amino acids. Per the germline V gene, CDR1 is MNHEY and CDR2 is SMNVEV (reference sequence). This chain's CDR3 is CASIRKPQHF. The CDR3 DNA reads TGTGCCAGCATCAGGAAACCCCAGCATTTT.

The rearrangement links TRBV6-2 or TRBV6-3 to TRBJ2-3; 14 bases line up with TRBD2. There are 15 residues in the CDR3. J lost 5 bases, V lost 6 bases, and 4 bases had no gene match. The germline CDR1 and CDR2 sequences are MNHEY and SVGEGT. The CDR3 DNA follows: TGTGCCAGCAGCTCGGGGACTAGCGGGGGAGATACGCAGTATTTT. Its translation: CASSSGTSGGDTQYF.

The gene calls are TRBV20-1 and TRBJ1-2; no clear D gene. V gave up 6 bases and J gave up 2 bases, with 13 bases separating them. In germline, CDR1 is DFQATT, CDR2 SNEGSKA (reference sequence). The CDR3 has 13 residues. CDR3 sequence: CSATPGSNYGYTF. In DNA form, the CDR3 reads TGCAGTGCAACACCGGGCAGCAACTATGGCTACACCTTC.

The CDR3 here is CASSGTGGLYEQYF. The CDR3 coding sequence is TGTGCCAGCTCGGGGACAGGGGGCTTATACGAGCAGTACTTC. This sequence joins TRBV18 and TRBJ2-7; 12 positions match TRBD1. After removal of 6 bases from V and 4 bases from J, the junction contained 4 bases not matched to a gene. This CDR3 has 14 residues. The germline V gene has CDR1 KGHSH and CDR2 LQKENI.

The chain has TRBV30 and TRBJ1-2, with D perhaps matching TRBD1 (5 bases). The CDR3 length is 13 residues. CDR1 GTSNPN and CDR2 SVGIG come from the germline V gene (reference sequence). V shed 7 bases and J shed 9 bases, with 21 bases lying between them. CDR3: CAFGRDRPFSYTF. In DNA form, the CDR3 reads TGTGCCTTCGGGCGGGACCGCCCTTTTAGCTACACCTTC.

J is TRBJ1-1 and V is TRBV7-2; D unresolved. Trimming cost V 4 bases and J 1 base, with 13 bases left between them. This CDR3 spans 15 amino acids. Germline CDR1 is SGHTA and CDR2 is FQGNSA. CDR3 residues: CASSSGPFGNTEAFF. CDR3 nucleotide sequence: TGTGCCAGCAGCTCTGGTCCCTTTGGGAACACTGAAGCTTTCTTT.